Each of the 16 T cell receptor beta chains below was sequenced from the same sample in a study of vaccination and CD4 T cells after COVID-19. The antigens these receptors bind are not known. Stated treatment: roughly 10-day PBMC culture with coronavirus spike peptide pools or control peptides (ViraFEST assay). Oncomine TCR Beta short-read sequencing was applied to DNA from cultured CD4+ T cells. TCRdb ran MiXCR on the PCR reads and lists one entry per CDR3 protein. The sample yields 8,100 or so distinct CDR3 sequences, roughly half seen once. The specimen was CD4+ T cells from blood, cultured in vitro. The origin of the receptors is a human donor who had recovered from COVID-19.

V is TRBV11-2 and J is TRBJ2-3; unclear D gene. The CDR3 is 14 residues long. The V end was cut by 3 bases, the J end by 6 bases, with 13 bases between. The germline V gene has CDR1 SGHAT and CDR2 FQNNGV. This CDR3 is CASSFSAFRDTQYF. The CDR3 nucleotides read TGTGCCAGCAGCTTTTCCGCGTTTAGGGATACGCAGTATTTT.

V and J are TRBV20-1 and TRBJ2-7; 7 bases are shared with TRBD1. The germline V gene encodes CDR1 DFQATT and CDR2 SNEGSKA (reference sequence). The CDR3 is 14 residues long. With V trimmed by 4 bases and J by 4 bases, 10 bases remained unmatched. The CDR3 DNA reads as TGCAGTGCTACCCGGGACAGCAGATCATACGAGCAGTACTTC. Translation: CSATRDSRSYEQYF.

This chain's CDR3 is CASSSGTSHRQYF. CDR3 coding DNA: TGTGCCAGCAGCTCCGGGACTAGCCATCGGCAGTACTTC. This chain links TRBV7-2 with TRBJ2-7; 9 positions agree with TRBD2. From germline, CDR1 is SGHTA and CDR2 FQGNSA. The V and J ends lost 4 bases and 9 bases, in that order; junction bases with no gene match: 7. The CDR3 contains 13 residues. The entire variable domain, with the rest obtained from reference TRBV7-2 and TRBJ2-7, is as follows: GAGVSQSPSNKVTEKGKDVELRCDPISGHTALYWYRQSLGQGLEFLIYFQGNSAPDKSGLPSDRFSAERTGGSVSTLTIQRTQQEDSAVYLCASSSGTSHRQYFGPGTRLTVT.

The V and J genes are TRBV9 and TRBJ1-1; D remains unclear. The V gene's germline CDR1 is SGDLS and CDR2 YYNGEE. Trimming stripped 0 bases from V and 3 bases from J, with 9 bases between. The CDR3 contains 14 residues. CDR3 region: CASSVDFGDTEAFF. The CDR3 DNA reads TGTGCCAGCAGCGTAGATTTTGGGGACACTGAAGCTTTCTTT.

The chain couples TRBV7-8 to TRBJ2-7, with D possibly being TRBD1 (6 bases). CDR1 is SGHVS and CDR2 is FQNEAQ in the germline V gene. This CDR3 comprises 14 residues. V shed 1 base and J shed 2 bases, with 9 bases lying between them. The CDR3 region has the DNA TGTGCCAGCAGCTTAGGCGGACAGCCCTACGAGCAGTACTTC. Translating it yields CASSLGGQPYEQYF.

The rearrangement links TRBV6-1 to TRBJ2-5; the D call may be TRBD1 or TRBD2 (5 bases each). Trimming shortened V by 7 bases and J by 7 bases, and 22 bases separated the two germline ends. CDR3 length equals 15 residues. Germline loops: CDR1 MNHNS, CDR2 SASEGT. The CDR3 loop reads CASMVDSEGKGTQYF. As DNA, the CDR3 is TGTGCCAGCATGGTTGACAGTGAGGGGAAAGGGACCCAGTACTTC.

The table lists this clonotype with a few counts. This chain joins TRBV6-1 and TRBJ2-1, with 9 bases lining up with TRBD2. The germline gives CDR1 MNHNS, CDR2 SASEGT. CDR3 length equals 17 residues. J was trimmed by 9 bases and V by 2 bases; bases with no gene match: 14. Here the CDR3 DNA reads TGTGCCAGCAGTGAAAACCCCGGAATAGCGGGAGTTCTTGAGCAGTTCTTC. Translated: CASSENPGIAGVLEQFF.

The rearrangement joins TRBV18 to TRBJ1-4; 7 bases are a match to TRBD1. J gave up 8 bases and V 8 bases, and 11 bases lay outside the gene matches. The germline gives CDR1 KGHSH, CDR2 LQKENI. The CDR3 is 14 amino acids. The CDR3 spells CASTQRQGSEKLFF. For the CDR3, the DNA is TGTGCCAGCACGCAGAGACAGGGATCGGAAAAACTGTTTTTT.

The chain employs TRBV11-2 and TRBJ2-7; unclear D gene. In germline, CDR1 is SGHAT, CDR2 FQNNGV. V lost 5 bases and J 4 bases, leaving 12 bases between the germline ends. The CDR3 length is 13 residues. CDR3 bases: TGTGCCAGCAGCCTCAGCCCCCAGTACGAGCAGTACTTC. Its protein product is CASSLSPQYEQYF.

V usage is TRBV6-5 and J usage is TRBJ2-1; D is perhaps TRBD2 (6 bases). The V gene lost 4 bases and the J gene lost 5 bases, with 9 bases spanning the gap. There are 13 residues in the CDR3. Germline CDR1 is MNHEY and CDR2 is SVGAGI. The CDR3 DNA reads TGTGCCAGCAGTTCCCGGGGGAACAATGAGCAGTTCTTC. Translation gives CASSSRGNNEQFF.

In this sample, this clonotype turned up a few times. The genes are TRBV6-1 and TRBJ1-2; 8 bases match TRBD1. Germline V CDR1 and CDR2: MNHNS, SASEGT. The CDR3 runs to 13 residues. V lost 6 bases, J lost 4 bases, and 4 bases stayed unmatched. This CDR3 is CASRAGTGYGYTF. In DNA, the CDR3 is TGTGCCAGCAGGGCCGGGACAGGCTATGGCTACACCTTC.

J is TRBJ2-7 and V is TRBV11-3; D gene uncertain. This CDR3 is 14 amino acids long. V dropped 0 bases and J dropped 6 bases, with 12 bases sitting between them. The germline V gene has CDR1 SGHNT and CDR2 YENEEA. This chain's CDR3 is CASSLDWASPEQYF. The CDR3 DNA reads TGTGCCAGCAGCTTAGATTGGGCTTCGCCCGAGCAGTACTTC.

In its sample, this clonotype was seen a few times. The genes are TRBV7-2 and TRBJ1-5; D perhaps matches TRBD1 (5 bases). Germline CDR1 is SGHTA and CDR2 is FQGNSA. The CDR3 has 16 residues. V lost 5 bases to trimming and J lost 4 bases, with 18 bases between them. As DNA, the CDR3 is TGTGCCAGCAGCCCTATGGGGGGAAATTCAAATCAGCCCCAGCATTTT. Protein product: CASSPMGGNSNQPQHF.

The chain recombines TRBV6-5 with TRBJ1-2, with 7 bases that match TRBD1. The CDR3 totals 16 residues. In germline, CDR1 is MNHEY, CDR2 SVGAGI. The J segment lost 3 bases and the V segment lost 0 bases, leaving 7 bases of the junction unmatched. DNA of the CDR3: TGTGCCAGCAGTTACTCGAGGACAGGAGGCGACTATGGCTACACCTTC. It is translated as CASSYSRTGGDYGYTF.

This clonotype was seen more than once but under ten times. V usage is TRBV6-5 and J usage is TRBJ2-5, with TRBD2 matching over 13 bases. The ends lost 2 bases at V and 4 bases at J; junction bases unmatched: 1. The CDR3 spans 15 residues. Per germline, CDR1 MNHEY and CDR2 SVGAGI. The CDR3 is CASSYTSGGAETQYF. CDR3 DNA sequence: TGTGCCAGCAGTTACACTAGCGGGGGGGCAGAGACCCAGTACTTC.

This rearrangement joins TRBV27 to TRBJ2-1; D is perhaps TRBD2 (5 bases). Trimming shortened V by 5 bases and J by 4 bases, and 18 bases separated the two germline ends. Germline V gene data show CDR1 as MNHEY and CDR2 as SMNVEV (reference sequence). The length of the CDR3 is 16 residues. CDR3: CASSPLVGAGYNEQFF. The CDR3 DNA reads TGTGCCAGCAGTCCCCTAGTGGGCGCGGGTTACAATGAGCAGTTCTTC.